The next 6 T cell receptor beta chains were all read from a single sample in a study of synovial regulatory T cells in juvenile arthritis. Synovial fluid was collected with matched peripheral blood from each patient with active arthritis. Assay: immunoSEQ multiplex PCR; the TCRdb copy retains only in-frame clones and omits some. The table gives thousands of clones; the top ten clones make up 10% to 15% of it. Sequenced sample: Treg cells from the synovium. These receptor sequences come from a donor under 30 with juvenile idiopathic arthritis.

This clone is medium-sized (0.01 to 0.1%) by frequency. The chain is built from TRBV6-1 and TRBJ2-7; the TRBD1 assignment by TCRdb is unverifiable without DNA. Germline-derived CDR1 and CDR2 are MNHNS and SASEGT. The CDR3 has 14 residues. This entry has no DNA. This chain's CDR3 is CASSFNRGSYEQYF.

By frequency, this clone registers medium-sized. The chain links TRBV19 to TRBJ1-6; TCRdb's D call, TRBD1, is unchecked because there is no DNA. CDR3 length: 13 residues. No DNA is given. Germline values: CDR1 LNHDA, CDR2 SQIVND (reference sequence). The CDR3 spells CASRTGENSPLHF.

By frequency, this clone is medium-sized. The chain has TRBV6-4 and TRBJ2-1. This CDR3 is 12 amino acids long. No DNA is given. The V gene's germline CDR1 is MRHNA and CDR2 SNTAGT. The CDR3 loop reads CASRVSYNEQFF.

The chain links TRBV18 to TRBJ1-2. The CDR3 contains 14 residues. This entry has no DNA. Germline V lookup: CDR1 KGHSH, CDR2 LQKENI. The CDR3 region is CASSPMGGVHGYTF.

The V and J genes are TRBV7-2 and TRBJ2-3; the TCRdb call, TRBD2, lacks DNA for checking. Germline CDR1 is SGHTA and CDR2 is FQGNSA. The length of the CDR3 is 18 residues. A DNA sequence was not provided. This chain's CDR3 is CASSLSLPGGVGTDTQYF.

This sequence joins TRBV9 and TRBJ1-5; there is no DNA to check the TCRdb D call of TRBD1. The CDR3 totals 14 residues. The coding DNA is unavailable. CDR1 and CDR2 from the germline V gene are SGDLS and YYNGEE. The CDR3 loop reads CASSEGWFNQPQHF.